This T cell receptor (beta chain) emerged from a study of shared clonotypes between healthy human individuals. TCRdb keeps only in-frame clones here, not all; method: immunoSEQ multiplex PCR. In the table there are approximately 620,000 clones, around 97% of which are singletons. Points from the study as a whole: Genetic and exposure-history diversity was limited by the small donor number. What naive subsets generally showed was a larger estimated richness than memory subsets showed.

In regard to this clone: The target antigen is unknown.

Germline values: CDR1 SGHTA, CDR2 FQGTGA. The ends lost 4 bases at V and 11 bases at J; junction bases unmatched: 8. This CDR3 region has 13 residues. The TCR sequence derives from a woman aged 25 to 39 in good health. V and J are TRBV7-3 and TRBJ1-1; 9 bases line up with TRBD1. Sample: naive CD4+ T cells sorted from blood. The subset was: CD45RA+ positively selected. The CDR3 sequence is CASSSSRQGEAFF. Written as DNA, the CDR3 is TGTGCCAGCAGCTCGAGTCGACAGGGGGAGGCTTTCTTT.